The 12 T cell receptor beta chains below come from one sample, sequenced in a study of beta chain features in type 1 diabetes. The authors reverse transcribed all of the isolated RNA, so sequencing captured expressed TCRB transcripts. Produced via immunoSEQ multiplex PCR; TCRdb's table is partial and in-frame only. Of about 360,000 clones detected, roughly 12% appear once; the ten largest clones hold roughly 0.015%. Sequenced input: naive CD4+ T cells from blood. These receptors came from a man younger than 30 in good health.

This sequence joins TRBV29-1 and TRBJ1-2, with TRBD1 identical over 9 bases. V trimming: 3 bases; J trimming: 5 bases; junction bases outside the gene matches: 4. Germline values: CDR1 SQVTM, CDR2 ANQGSEA. The CDR3 covers 13 residues. The CDR3 DNA reads TGCAGCGTTGAGGACAGGGGTCATTATGGCTACACCTTC. Its protein is CSVEDRGHYGYTF.

A note on this clone: Distinct nucleotide sequences in the sample also encode this CDR3. The chain uses TRBV9 and TRBJ2-5; TRBD2 matches 7 bases. Germline V gene lookup returns CDR1 SGDLS and CDR2 YYNGEE. V was clipped by 2 bases and J by 2 bases; unmatched bases: 0. The CDR3 runs to 13 residues. This chain's CDR3 is CASSVGGQETQYF. The CDR3 bases are TGTGCCAGCAGCGTCGGGGGGCAAGAGACCCAGTACTTC.

This clone was detected a few times. The genes are TRBV6-5 and TRBJ1-1; D not resolved. With 10 bases removed from V and 3 bases from J, the gap between germline ends came to 9 bases. The CDR3 runs 11 residues. Germline V gene lookup returns CDR1 MNHEY and CDR2 SVGAGI. CDR3: CATSRDTEAFF. Written as DNA, the CDR3 is TGTGCCACATCTCGGGACACTGAAGCTTTCTTT.

This clone came up a few times. CDR3 in amino acids: CASSAVGTGNGGYTF. In DNA, the CDR3 is TGTGCCAGCAGCGCCGTCGGGACAGGGAATGGCGGCTACACCTTC. The gene calls are TRBV7-9 and TRBJ1-2; 9 nucleotides align to TRBD1. Germline V gene sequence: CDR1 SEHNR, CDR2 FQNEAQ (reference sequence). Losses at the gene ends were 5 bases for V and 8 bases for J; bases not matched to a gene: 12. This CDR3 region has 15 residues.

The CDR3 nucleotides read TGTGCCAGCAGTTATGACGGGACTCGAGATGAAAAACTGTTTTTT. Protein: CASSYDGTRDEKLFF. V and J are TRBV7-9 and TRBJ1-4, with a tentative D call TRBD1 (5 bases). The CDR3 extends over 15 amino acids. V lost 6 bases and J 6 bases, leaving 17 bases between the germline ends. Per the germline V gene, CDR1 is SEHNR and CDR2 is FQNEAQ (reference sequence).

This clone appeared a few times. The chain has TRBV30 and TRBJ2-7, with D hard to call. The V and J ends lost 0 bases and 2 bases respectively, with 5 bases between them. Germline V gene sequence: CDR1 GTSNPN, CDR2 SVGIG (reference sequence). This CDR3 region has 12 residues. The CDR3 here is CAWSVSAYEQYF. CDR3 coding DNA: TGTGCCTGGAGTGTTTCAGCCTACGAGCAGTACTTC.

The chain has TRBV7-9 and TRBJ2-2, with D unclear. The V gene's germline CDR1 is SEHNR and CDR2 FQNEAQ (reference sequence). Between the trimmed V and J ends, which lost 3 bases and 4 bases, there was a span of 9 bases. The CDR3 length is 14 residues. The CDR3 coding sequence is TGTGCCAGCAGCTTGGCTTCGGGCACCGGGGAGCTGTTTTTT. Encoded protein: CASSLASGTGELFF.

V and J are TRBV5-1 and TRBJ2-7, with D possibly being TRBD2 (6 bases). The CDR3 runs to 15 residues. Trimming left V 1 base short and J 2 bases short, with 13 bases between. The germline V gene encodes CDR1 SGHRS and CDR2 YFSETQ. In DNA form, the CDR3 reads TGCGCCAGCAGCTTGACGGGAGCGACTACCTACGAGCAGTACTTC. It is translated as CASSLTGATTYEQYF.

This clone occurred a few times. The rearrangement links TRBV2 to TRBJ2-3; 8 nucleotides line up with TRBD2. CDR3 length: 16 residues. Germline V gene sequence: CDR1 SNHLY, CDR2 FYNNEI. V trimming: 2 bases; J trimming: 6 bases; junction bases outside the gene matches: 10. In DNA, the CDR3 is TGTGCCAGCAGTGAACCCAGCGGGGGCCCCGGGGATACGCAGTATTTT. It encodes CASSEPSGGPGDTQYF.

The genes are TRBV12-5 and TRBJ2-2; the D gene is possibly TRBD1 (6 bases). Germline CDR1 LGHNT, CDR2 FRNRAP. The CDR3 has 13 amino acids. The V end lost 6 bases, the J end lost 6 bases, and 11 bases lay between the germline ends. The DNA for the CDR3 is TGTGCTAGTGGACCACAGGGAGCCGGGGAGCTGTTTTTT. It codes for CASGPQGAGELFF.

There are a few counts of this clone. CDR3 protein: CASSFLEGEAFF. The CDR3 region has the DNA TGTGCCAGTAGTTTTTTGGAGGGTGAAGCTTTCTTT. J is TRBJ1-1 and V is TRBV19; D remains unclear. The CDR3 loop spans 12 amino acids. Germline V lookup: CDR1 LNHDA, CDR2 SQIVND (reference sequence). Trimming took 5 bases from V and 7 from J, leaving 11 bases between them.

The chain uses TRBV30 and TRBJ1-3; D gene ambiguous. The CDR3 spans 16 residues. Germline loops: CDR1 GTSNPN, CDR2 SVGIG (reference sequence). Trimming cost V 0 bases and J 2 bases, with 14 bases left between them. The CDR3 is CAWSVIPRGTGNTIYF. CDR3 DNA sequence: TGTGCCTGGAGTGTAATCCCCCGCGGTACTGGAAACACCATATATTTT.